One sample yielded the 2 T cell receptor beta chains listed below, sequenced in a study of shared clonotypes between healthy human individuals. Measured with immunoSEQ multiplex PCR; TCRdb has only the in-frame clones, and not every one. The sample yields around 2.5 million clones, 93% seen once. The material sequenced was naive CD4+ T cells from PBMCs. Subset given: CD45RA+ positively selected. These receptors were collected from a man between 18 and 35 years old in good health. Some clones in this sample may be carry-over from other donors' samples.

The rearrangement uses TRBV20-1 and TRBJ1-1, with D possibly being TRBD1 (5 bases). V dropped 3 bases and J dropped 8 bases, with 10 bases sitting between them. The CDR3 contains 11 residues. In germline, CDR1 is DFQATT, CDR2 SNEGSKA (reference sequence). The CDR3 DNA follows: TGCAGTGCTAGGAGCAGGGAGGAAGCTTTCTTT. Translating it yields CSARSREEAFF.

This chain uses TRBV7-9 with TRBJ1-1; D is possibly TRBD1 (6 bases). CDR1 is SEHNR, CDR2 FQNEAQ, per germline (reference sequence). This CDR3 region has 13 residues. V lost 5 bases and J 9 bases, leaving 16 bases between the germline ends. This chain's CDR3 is CASSPGGAQKAFF. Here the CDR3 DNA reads TGTGCCAGCAGCCCCGGGGGCGCGCAAAAAGCTTTCTTT.